This entry concerns a single TCR beta chain. This record comes from a study of monozygotic twins with inflammatory bowel disease. TCR libraries each used around 3.5 ug of total RNA. Samples each yielded cDNA through eight separate reactions. TCRdb processed the 5' RACE reads again and assigns one entry to each CDR3 protein, with no DNA. The sample's table shows under 200,000 distinct CDR3 sequences. There are 12 residues in the CDR3. Germline V CDR1 and CDR2: MNHEY, SVGEGT. The sequenced material came from blood. The clonotype originates from a human donor with ulcerative colitis or Crohn's disease, or a healthy co-twin of an affected twin (not recorded which). The V gene is TRBV6-2 or TRBV6-3, the J gene TRBJ1-1. The CDR3 here is CASSYTNTEAFF.